Presented here are 6 T cell receptor beta chains from one specimen sequenced in a study of cytomegalovirus exposure and HLA in healthy donors. Libraries were prepared by immunoSEQ multiplex PCR; TCRdb keeps only in-frame clonotypes and omits some of them. The table shows around 230,000 clones, with about 86% occurring only once. Material for sequencing was PBMCs. These receptors all stem from a woman aged 25-40 years in good health and CMV-seropositive.

This clone was seen once. This chain uses TRBV10-2 with TRBJ1-1; 7 bases fit TRBD1. Germline V lookup: CDR1 WSHSY, CDR2 SAAADI. J lost 4 bases, V lost 3 bases, and 11 bases had no gene match. The CDR3 totals 16 residues. CDR3 nucleotides: TGCGCCAGCAGTGAATCGGCAGGGGGACTTATCACTGAAGCTTTCTTT. This translates into CASSESAGGLITEAFF.

The chain has TRBV28 and TRBJ2-3; 9 bases fit TRBD2. CDR3 length equals 19 residues. CDR1 is MDHEN and CDR2 is SYDVKM in the germline V gene. The J segment lost 7 bases and the V segment lost 7 bases, leaving 24 bases of the junction unmatched. The CDR3 DNA reads as TGTGCCAGCAACATTGACCTACGCGGGACTAGCCCAAACCCGTATACGCAGTATTTT. Protein product: CASNIDLRGTSPNPYTQYF.

Points on this clone: The same CDR3 is also encoded by other DNA sequences in this sample. The genes are TRBV6-5 and TRBJ1-2, with a tentative D call TRBD1 (6 bases). CDR3 length: 14 amino acids. Trimming stripped 3 bases from V and 4 bases from J, with 12 bases between. Germline-derived CDR1 and CDR2 are MNHEY and SVGAGI. The CDR3 here is CASSYGQGSYGYTF. The CDR3 nucleotides read TGTGCCAGCAGTTATGGGCAGGGGTCCTATGGCTACACCTTC.

This chain uses TRBV29-1 with TRBJ2-5, with TRBD2 matching 8 bases. Germline loops: CDR1 SQVTM, CDR2 ANQGSEA. V shed 4 bases, J shed 5 bases, and the junction held 6 bases outside the gene matches. The CDR3 runs to 13 residues. The CDR3 DNA follows: TGCAGCGTTGCAGCGGGAGTCGGCGAGACCCAGTACTTC. Its translation is CSVAAGVGETQYF.

The rearrangement uses TRBV5-1 and TRBJ2-7; D might be TRBD2 (6 bases). The CDR3 runs to 14 residues. Germline-derived CDR1 and CDR2 are SGHRS and YFSETQ. V lost 1 base and J 3 bases, leaving 11 bases between the germline ends. As DNA, the CDR3 is TGCGCCAGCAGCTTGACCGAAGCGGGCTACGAGCAGTACTTC. Amino acid sequence: CASSLTEAGYEQYF.

This chain uses TRBV9 with TRBJ2-7; 8 bases line up with TRBD1. V lost 4 bases to trimming and J lost 3 bases; unmatched junction nucleotides: 9. CDR3 size: 15 residues. Germline assignment: CDR1 SGDLS and CDR2 YYNGEE. As DNA, the CDR3 is TGTGCCAGCAGCTCCCGGACAGGGCCGGACTACGAGCAGTACTTC. Protein product: CASSSRTGPDYEQYF.